Shown below are 23 T cell receptor beta chains from a single sample sequenced in a study of shared clonotypes between healthy human individuals. Assay: immunoSEQ multiplex PCR; the TCRdb copy retains only in-frame clones and omits some. Found here are millions of clones, approximately 95% of them singletons; the top ten hold 0.39%. The sample consisted of naive CD4+ T cells from PBMCs. Subset noted: CD45RA+ positively selected. The receptors were gathered from a man between 18 and 29 years old in good health. Some clones in this sample may be carry-over from other donors' samples.

Of note for this clone: Sequence at one end of the junction differs from germline and may be a read error. The V gene is TRBV28, the J gene TRBJ1-2; TRBD1 agrees at 8 bases. There are 17 residues in the CDR3. The germline gives CDR1 MDHEN, CDR2 SYDVKM. The CDR3 loop reads CAGSSPGGYKSAYGYTF. CDR3 sequence (DNA): TGTGCCGGCAGTTCCCCAGGGGGCTACAAGTCAGCCTATGGCTACACCTTC.

The chain couples TRBV5-6 to TRBJ2-3; D is undetermined. The V gene lost 3 bases and the J gene lost 3 bases, with 11 bases spanning the gap. CDR1 is SGHDT and CDR2 is YYEEEE in the germline V gene. The CDR3 length is 14 residues. In nucleotides, the CDR3 is TGTGCCAGCAGCTCGTCGCCGATGACAGATACGCAGTATTTT. Residues: CASSSSPMTDTQYF. Filled out from reference TRBV5-6 and TRBJ2-3, the complete variable domain reads DAGVTQSPTHLIKTRGQQVTLRCSPKSGHDTVSWYQQALGQGPQFIFQYYEEEERQRGNFPDRFSGHQFPNYSSELNVNALLLGDSALYLCASSSSPMTDTQYFGPGTRLTVL.

This chain connects TRBV9 to TRBJ2-1; D might be TRBD1 (6 bases). The CDR3 sequence is 15 residues long. CDR1 SGDLS and CDR2 YYNGEE come from the germline V gene. Trimming removed 0 bases from V and 2 bases from J, with 9 bases in between. CDR3 nucleotide sequence: TGTGCCAGCAGCGTAGAGGGGGATACCTACAATGAGCAGTTCTTC. Its protein is CASSVEGDTYNEQFF.

V and J are TRBV5-1 and TRBJ2-3, with 10 bases aligning to TRBD1. V trimming: 5 bases; J trimming: 4 bases; junction bases outside the gene matches: 4. From germline, CDR1 is SGHRS and CDR2 YFSETQ. This CDR3 spans 14 amino acids. This CDR3 reads CASRDRGLADTQYF. The CDR3 DNA sequence: TGCGCCAGCAGAGACAGGGGGCTCGCAGATACGCAGTATTTT.

This clone appeared once. The gene calls are TRBV28 and TRBJ2-2; the D is unclear. V was clipped by 7 bases and J by 5 bases, with 8 bases between them. The CDR3 loop spans 12 amino acids. Germline V lookup: CDR1 MDHEN, CDR2 SYDVKM. The DNA of the CDR3 is TGTGCCAGCAATAGAGAGACCGGGGAGCTGTTTTTT. Protein sequence: CASNRETGELFF.

This sequence joins TRBV6-5 and TRBJ2-7; 12 bases align to TRBD1. The CDR3 runs 15 residues. CDR1 and CDR2 from the germline V gene are MNHEY and SVGAGI. V lost 7 bases, J lost 6 bases, and 10 bases stayed unmatched. The DNA of the CDR3 is TGTGCCAGCACCATGGGAGGGACAGGGGGCGCCGAGCAGTACTTC. Translated, it gives CASTMGGTGGAEQYF.

As to this clone: Other DNA sequences from this sample encode an identical CDR3 as well. The chain links TRBV5-1 to TRBJ1-2; TRBD1 matches 7 bases. Losses at the gene ends were 5 bases for V and 2 bases for J; bases not matched to a gene: 3. Germline lookup yields CDR1 SGHRS and CDR2 YFSETQ. This CDR3 has 13 residues. CDR3 region: CASREGANYGYTF. CDR3 coding DNA: TGCGCCAGCAGGGAGGGGGCGAACTATGGCTACACCTTC.

The gene calls are TRBV29-1 and TRBJ2-1; D is perhaps TRBD2 (5 bases). The germline gives CDR1 SQVTM, CDR2 ANQGSEA. The CDR3 extends over 13 amino acids. Trimming removed 6 bases at V and 3 bases at J, with 12 bases between. The chain's CDR3 is CSVGQRVYNEQFF. The CDR3 DNA reads TGCAGCGTGGGCCAGAGGGTCTACAATGAGCAGTTCTTC.

The chain couples TRBV11-2 to TRBJ1-3; D unresolved. There are 14 residues in the CDR3. V shed 4 bases and J shed 3 bases, with 10 bases lying between them. The germline gives CDR1 SGHAT, CDR2 FQNNGV. In DNA form, the CDR3 reads TGTGCCAGCAGCTCCCTTTTTCGTGGAAACACCATATATTTT. It encodes CASSSLFRGNTIYF.

The V gene is TRBV25-1, the J gene TRBJ2-3; 10 bases fit TRBD1. V was clipped by 6 bases and J by 2 bases; unmatched bases: 2. The CDR3 is 14 amino acids. The germline V gene encodes CDR1 MGHDK and CDR2 SYGVNS. In DNA, the CDR3 is TGTGCCAGCAGGGACAGGGGGTTCACAGATACGCAGTATTTT. Residues: CASRDRGFTDTQYF.

The chain uses TRBV6-4 and TRBJ2-3; D may match TRBD1 or TRBD2 (5 bases each). V lost 6 bases and J 0 bases, leaving 10 bases between the germline ends. CDR3 length equals 14 residues. CDR1 and CDR2 (germline): MRHNA, SNTAGT. The CDR3 DNA reads as TGTGCCAGCAGGGGGGAATCAAGCACAGATACGCAGTATTTT. Protein sequence: CASRGESSTDTQYF.

J is TRBJ1-2 and V is TRBV30; D is possibly TRBD1 (6 bases). Trimming left V 3 bases short and J 4 bases short, with 18 bases between. The germline V gene has CDR1 GTSNPN and CDR2 SVGIG (reference sequence). This CDR3 has 15 residues. The CDR3 nucleotides read TGTGCCTGGAGGCCCCGGGACACCAAATTCTATGGCTACACCTTC. Its protein product is CAWRPRDTKFYGYTF.

The rearrangement uses TRBV11-2 and TRBJ2-1, with D tentatively TRBD2 (5 bases). The V end lost 0 bases, the J end lost 9 bases, and 9 bases lay between the germline ends. The CDR3 runs 13 residues. Germline V gene lookup returns CDR1 SGHAT and CDR2 FQNNGV. This CDR3 reads CASSLDRGTEQFF. CDR3 in DNA: TGTGCCAGCAGCTTAGATCGGGGTACTGAGCAGTTCTTC. Full variable domain (remainder filled in from reference TRBV11-2 and TRBJ2-1): EAGVAQSPRYKIIEKRQSVAFWCNPISGHATLYWYQQILGQGPKLLIQFQNNGVVDDSQLPKDRFSAERLKGVDSTLKIQPAKLEDSAVYLCASSLDRGTEQFFGPGTRLTVL.

V usage is TRBV4-3 and J usage is TRBJ2-7; D is perhaps TRBD2 (5 bases). V was pared by 0 bases and J by 2 bases, with 14 bases between. The germline gives CDR1 LGHNA, CDR2 YSLEER. The CDR3 has 16 residues. The CDR3 region is CASSQDRASRPYEQYF. The CDR3 DNA is TGCGCCAGCAGCCAAGATCGGGCTAGCCGACCCTACGAGCAGTACTTC.

The CDR3 DNA reads TGTGCCAGCAGACTACTATTGGGCCCCAACGAGCAGTTCTTC. Protein: CASRLLLGPNEQFF. The V and J genes are TRBV6-6 and TRBJ2-1; D gene ambiguous. The CDR3 is made up of 14 amino acids. CDR1 MNHNY and CDR2 SVGAGI come from the germline V gene (reference sequence). V was pared by 6 bases and J by 10 bases, with 19 bases between.

Only one count was recorded for this clone. The rearrangement uses TRBV19 and TRBJ1-5; 9 bases fit TRBD1. The germline V gene encodes CDR1 LNHDA and CDR2 SQIVND (reference sequence). J was trimmed by 4 bases and V by 5 bases; bases with no gene match: 9. This CDR3 contains 16 residues. Here the CDR3 DNA reads TGTGCCAGTAGTCCCGACAGGGGGAAAGGTAATCAGCCCCAGCATTTT. As protein: CASSPDRGKGNQPQHF.

The chain employs TRBV7-3 and TRBJ2-6, with D unresolved. Germline assignment: CDR1 SGHTA and CDR2 FQGTGA. V was clipped by 6 bases and J by 2 bases, with 8 bases between them. The CDR3 loop spans 14 amino acids. The CDR3 reads CASSLQAGANVLTF. The CDR3 DNA follows: TGTGCCAGCAGTCTGCAAGCTGGGGCCAACGTCCTGACTTTC.

The table lists this clone with a count of one. This chain connects TRBV5-4 to TRBJ2-5; the match to TRBD2 covers 11 bases. Trimming took 4 bases from V and 5 from J; bases not matched to a gene: 10. CDR1 and CDR2 (germline): SGHNT, YYREEE (reference sequence). This CDR3 is 16 amino acids long. DNA for the CDR3: TGTGCCAGCAGCACCCCGCGTAGCGGGAGGGAGGAGACCCAGTACTTC. Its protein product is CASSTPRSGREETQYF.

The chain uses TRBV5-8 and TRBJ2-7, with a possible D match to TRBD1 (6 bases). The CDR3 runs to 16 residues. With 4 bases removed from V and 7 bases from J, the gap between germline ends came to 24 bases. Germline V gives CDR1 SGHTS, CDR2 YDEGEE. The CDR3 spells CASSPPRLRGAEEQYF. The CDR3 DNA reads as TGTGCCAGCAGCCCCCCACGCCTCAGGGGCGCAGAAGAGCAGTACTTC.

The chain recombines TRBV9 with TRBJ2-1, with 9 bases that match TRBD2. CDR3 length: 15 amino acids. The V gene's germline CDR1 is SGDLS and CDR2 YYNGEE. With 5 bases clipped from V and 3 bases from J, the junction kept 6 bases outside the gene matches. The CDR3 DNA follows: TGTGCCAGCAGTATAGCGGGAGCCTACTACAATGAGCAGTTCTTC. Protein sequence: CASSIAGAYYNEQFF.

V is TRBV5-4 and J is TRBJ1-4; no reliable D call. Germline assignment: CDR1 SGHNT and CDR2 YYREEE (reference sequence). V gave up 4 bases and J gave up 6 bases, with 16 bases separating them. The CDR3 runs 15 residues. CDR3 sequence: CASSPSTGIDEKLFF. The CDR3 nucleotides are TGTGCCAGCAGCCCCTCGACGGGGATAGATGAAAAACTGTTTTTT.

CDR3 residues: CASSPPGQGVREPQHF. The CDR3 coding sequence is TGTGCCAGCTCACCACCGGGACAGGGGGTAAGGGAGCCCCAGCATTTT. The chain has TRBV18 and TRBJ1-5; 11 nucleotides align to TRBD1. Germline V CDR1 and CDR2: KGHSH, LQKENI. J lost 8 bases, V lost 0 bases, and 6 bases had no gene match. CDR3 length equals 16 residues.

The rearrangement uses TRBV28 and TRBJ1-4; D possibly corresponds to TRBD1 (5 bases). Germline CDR1 and CDR2: MDHEN and SYDVKM. This CDR3 is 14 amino acids long. The V and J ends lost 6 bases and 8 bases respectively, with 16 bases between them. For the CDR3, the DNA is TGTGCCAGCAGCCCGATTGGGGGGAGGGAAAAACTGTTTTTT. It is translated as CASSPIGGREKLFF.